This T cell receptor beta chain stems from a study of Ad26.COV2.S vaccination and SARS-CoV-2 variants. The germline CDR1 and CDR2 sequences are LNHDA and SQIVND (reference sequence). V lost 0 bases, J lost 3 bases, and 6 bases lay in between. This CDR3 spans 13 amino acids. The treatment was: some 20 received Ad26.COV2.S at low or high dose, single or two shots; 5 received placebo; per-sample allocation not given. Sampling happened 63 days after the first vaccine or placebo injection. In the case of this clone: This same CDR3 is encoded by further DNA sequences in the sample.

The repertoire was sequenced with immunoSEQ multiplex PCR; TCRdb's copy has only in-frame clones and lacks some. The sample has about 440,000 clones, around nine tenths seen once. The receptor was isolated from a person aged 18-65 years who received the Ad26.COV2.S COVID-19 vaccine or a placebo. V usage is TRBV19 and J usage is TRBJ2-7; tentative D call: TRBD1 (6 bases). The sequencing used peripheral blood, collected in a trial of Ad26.COV2.S vaccine versus placebo. This CDR3 is CASSIDRGYEQYF. The CDR3 region has the DNA TGTGCCAGTAGTATAGACAGGGGCTACGAGCAGTACTTC.